These T cell receptor beta chains were read from a single sample in a study of T-cell memory formation after mild COVID-19. One entry per CDR3 protein results from TCRdb running MiXCR on the 5' RACE reads. The sample lists 85,000 to 130,000 distinct CDR3 sequences; around 10% were seen once. The specimen sequenced was PBMCs or a T cell subset sorted from them (not recorded which). Receptors were obtained from a man younger than 30 who had mild COVID-19 (a few samples of this study predate the infection). Cell type and time point are not known. CDR3s include the opening cysteine and the closing phenylalanine or tryptophan. The D gene is left open where the match is weak. Expanded clones get a size class; other rows say once, few or many, or leave the size out.

J gene | V gene | D gene | clone size | CDR3 DNA | CDR3 protein
TRBJ2-3 | TRBV7-8 | - | - | TGTGCCAGCAGCTTAAGTAGGAGCGGAGATACGCAGTATTTT | CASSLSRSGDTQYF
TRBJ2-5 | TRBV4-1 | TRBD1 | few | TGCGCCAGCAGCCACCGGGACAGGGGAGGGCAAGAGACCCAGTACTTC | CASSHRDRGGQETQYF
TRBJ2-3 | TRBV12-3/TRBV12-4 | TRBD1 | many | TGTGCCAGCAGCCCCCGGACAGGGTCAGGAGTTACGCAGTATTTT | CASSPRTGSGVTQYF
TRBJ1-1 | TRBV20-1 | TRBD1 | - | TGCAGTGCTGACCGATCGGACAGGGCATACACTGAAGCTTTCTTT | CSADRSDRAYTEAFF
TRBJ2-1 | TRBV5-6 | TRBD2 | many | TGTGCCAGCAGCTTAGGGCTAGCGGGGTACAATGAGCAGTTCTTC | CASSLGLAGYNEQFF
TRBJ2-1 | TRBV9 | - | - | TGTGCCAGCAGCGTCGACGGTGACAATGAGCAGTTCTTC | CASSVDGDNEQFF
TRBJ2-7 | TRBV29-1 | TRBD1 | few | TGCAGCGTCACCGGGACAGGGGGCTCCTACGAGCAGTACTTC | CSVTGTGGSYEQYF
TRBJ2-1 | TRBV4-3 | - | - | TGCGCCAGCAGCCAAGCTAATGAGCAGTTCTTC | CASSQANEQFF
TRBJ2-7 | TRBV7-9 | - | few | TGTGCCAGCAGCTTAGTAGGTCCGCAAGAGCAGTACTTC | CASSLVGPQEQYF
TRBJ2-5 | TRBV15 | - | few | TGTGCCACCAGCAGAGATCGGGTTCAGGAGACCCAGTACTTC | CATSRDRVQETQYF
TRBJ2-1 | TRBV25-1 | TRBD2 | few | TGTGCCAGCAGGGGGAGGGGCTTGAATGAGCAGTTCTTC | CASRGRGLNEQFF
TRBJ2-3 | TRBV2 | TRBD2 | - | TGTGCCAGCAGTGAAAGCGGGGGGTACACAGATACGCAGTATTTT | CASSESGGYTDTQYF